A selection of T cell receptor beta chains follows, all from one sample in a study of blood T cells in healthy people across ages. Each CDR3 protein gets one entry after TCRdb re-called the 5' RACE reads with MiXCR. The sample has about 1,500,000 distinct CDR3 sequences, approximately 38% seen once. The material sequenced was blood. Every receptor here comes from a woman aged 18 to 35 in good health. CDR3s include the opening cysteine and the closing phenylalanine or tryptophan. The D gene is left open where the match is weak. Only part of the rows carry a size: once, few, many, or a class if the clone is expanded.

clone size: few; V gene: TRBV7-9; D gene: -; J gene: TRBJ1-2; CDR3 DNA: TGTGCCAGCAGCTTACAGGGGATGCCTGGCTACACCTTC; CDR3 protein: CASSLQGMPGYTF
clone size: few; V gene: TRBV10-3; D gene: -; J gene: TRBJ1-4; CDR3 DNA: TGTGCCATCCGAACGGGGTCTAATGAAAAACTGTTTTTT; CDR3 protein: CAIRTGSNEKLFF
clone size: -; V gene: TRBV3-1; D gene: -; J gene: TRBJ2-7; CDR3 DNA: TGTGCCAGCAGCCAAGCGGGGGTCTCCTACGAGCAGTACTTC; CDR3 protein: CASSQAGVSYEQYF
clone size: -; V gene: TRBV5-1; D gene: TRBD1; J gene: TRBJ2-3; CDR3 DNA: TGCGCCAGCAGCTCAGGAGGACAGGGGCCAGATACGCAGTATTTT; CDR3 protein: CASSSGGQGPDTQYF
clone size: -; V gene: TRBV2; D gene: TRBD1; J gene: TRBJ2-7; CDR3 DNA: TGTGCCAGCAGGTCCGGGACAGGGGGCAGGCGGAGCTCCTACGAGCAGTACTTC; CDR3 protein: CASRSGTGGRRSSYEQYF
clone size: few; V gene: TRBV20-1; D gene: TRBD1; J gene: TRBJ2-1; CDR3 DNA: TGCAGTGCGGATCCGGGACAGGGGTTCCATGAGCAGTTCTTC; CDR3 protein: CSADPGQGFHEQFF
clone size: few; V gene: TRBV4-2; D gene: TRBD1; J gene: TRBJ2-1; CDR3 DNA: TGTGCCAGCAGCCAAGATTGGGGACAGGGTGTCCGCAATGAGCAGTTCTTC; CDR3 protein: CASSQDWGQGVRNEQFF
clone size: -; V gene: TRBV12-3/TRBV12-4; D gene: TRBD1; J gene: TRBJ1-4; CDR3 DNA: TGTGCCAGCACCCTGACAGGGTTCGGGAAACTGTTTTTT; CDR3 protein: CASTLTGFGKLFF
clone size: -; V gene: TRBV28; D gene: -; J gene: TRBJ1-2; CDR3 DNA: TGTGCCAGCGATCAGGGTCGGAGCTTCTATGGCTACACCTTC; CDR3 protein: CASDQGRSFYGYTF
clone size: -; V gene: TRBV11-2; D gene: TRBD1; J gene: TRBJ1-1; CDR3 DNA: TGTGCCAGCAGCTCGTCGGGACAGGGAGGGACTGAAGCTTTCTTT; CDR3 protein: CASSSSGQGGTEAFF
clone size: -; V gene: TRBV3-1; D gene: -; J gene: TRBJ2-1; CDR3 DNA: TGTGCCAGCAGCCAAGAAGGACTAACCATCTACAATGAGCAGTTCTTC; CDR3 protein: CASSQEGLTIYNEQFF
clone size: few; V gene: TRBV5-1; D gene: -; J gene: TRBJ2-1; CDR3 DNA: TGCGCCAGCAGCTTGGGCGACAGAACCCCGCGGGATGAGCAGTTCTTC; CDR3 protein: CASSLGDRTPRDEQFF
clone size: -; V gene: TRBV4-1; D gene: -; J gene: TRBJ2-5; CDR3 DNA: TGCGCCAGCAGCCCAGACATTCAAGAGACCCAGTACTTC; CDR3 protein: CASSPDIQETQYF
clone size: -; V gene: TRBV18; D gene: TRBD2; J gene: TRBJ2-5; CDR3 DNA: TGTGCCAGCTCCCTCACTAGCGGGGGCGTCCAAGAGACCCAGTACTTC; CDR3 protein: CASSLTSGGVQETQYF
clone size: -; V gene: TRBV29-1; D gene: TRBD2; J gene: TRBJ2-1; CDR3 DNA: TGCAGCGCAATTCGGACTAGCGGCTACAATGAGCAGTTCTTC; CDR3 protein: CSAIRTSGYNEQFF
clone size: few; V gene: TRBV4-1; D gene: -; J gene: TRBJ2-5; CDR3 DNA: TGCGCCAGCAGCCAAGATGAGGTCCCACGGACTAACAACAATGAGCAGTACTTC; CDR3 protein: CASSQDEVPRTNNNEQYF
clone size: -; V gene: TRBV20-1; D gene: -; J gene: TRBJ1-2; CDR3 DNA: TGCAGTGCCACCCCGGGAGTTTTCTATGGCTACACCTTC; CDR3 protein: CSATPGVFYGYTF
clone size: -; V gene: TRBV6-5; D gene: TRBD1; J gene: TRBJ1-2; CDR3 DNA: TGTGCCAGCAGTCCCTGGACAGGGTCTGGGTATGACTACACCTTC; CDR3 protein: CASSPWTGSGYDYTF
clone size: -; V gene: TRBV24-1; D gene: -; J gene: TRBJ2-1; CDR3 DNA: TGCGCCACCAGTGATTTTGAGGGCCACCAACCCAATGAGCAGTTCTTC; CDR3 protein: CATSDFEGHQPNEQFF
clone size: -; V gene: TRBV9; D gene: -; J gene: TRBJ1-5; CDR3 DNA: -; CDR3 protein: CASSAEGGGVSPSIF
clone size: many; V gene: TRBV6-5; D gene: TRBD2; J gene: TRBJ2-7; CDR3 DNA: TGTGCCAGCAGTTACGCCACTAGCGGGAGGAACGAGCAGTACTTC; CDR3 protein: CASSYATSGRNEQYF
clone size: few; V gene: TRBV29-1; D gene: -; J gene: TRBJ1-1; CDR3 DNA: TGCAGCGTTGAACGAGGTCTCTTGAACACTGAAGCTTTCTTT; CDR3 protein: CSVERGLLNTEAFF
clone size: -; V gene: TRBV6-1; D gene: TRBD2; J gene: TRBJ2-7; CDR3 DNA: TGTGCCAGCATCAAAGAACCGGGACTAGCGTATGAGCAGTACTTC; CDR3 protein: CASIKEPGLAYEQYF
clone size: few; V gene: TRBV11-2; D gene: -; J gene: TRBJ2-7; CDR3 DNA: TGTGCCAGCAGCTTAGAGGCGGGACCTACTTACGAGCAGTACTTC; CDR3 protein: CASSLEAGPTYEQYF
clone size: few; V gene: TRBV28; D gene: -; J gene: TRBJ1-2; CDR3 DNA: TGTGCCAGCAGGGACTTGGTGGGGGGCTACACCTTC; CDR3 protein: CASRDLVGGYTF
clone size: few; V gene: TRBV12-3/TRBV12-4; D gene: -; J gene: TRBJ1-3; CDR3 DNA: TGTGCCAGCAGCCGCACCCCCGGAAACACCATATATTTT; CDR3 protein: CASSRTPGNTIYF
clone size: -; V gene: TRBV27; D gene: TRBD2; J gene: TRBJ2-2; CDR3 DNA: TGTGCCAGCGAGGGACTAGCGGGGACCGGGGAGCTGTTTTTT; CDR3 protein: CASEGLAGTGELFF
clone size: few; V gene: TRBV6-1; D gene: TRBD1; J gene: TRBJ1-2; CDR3 DNA: TGTGCCAGCAGCCTTAGCAAGACAGGGGGCGATTCTAACTATGGCTACACCTTC; CDR3 protein: CASSLSKTGGDSNYGYTF
clone size: -; V gene: TRBV3-1; D gene: TRBD2; J gene: TRBJ2-7; CDR3 DNA: TGTGCCAGCAGCCAAGATAAGCTAGCGGGGTTAAATGAGCAGTACTTC; CDR3 protein: CASSQDKLAGLNEQYF
clone size: -; V gene: TRBV6-1; D gene: -; J gene: TRBJ1-1; CDR3 DNA: TGTGCCAGCAGTGACCCAAGGAACACTGAAGCTTTCTTT; CDR3 protein: CASSDPRNTEAFF
clone size: -; V gene: TRBV3-1; D gene: TRBD2; J gene: TRBJ2-7; CDR3 DNA: TGTGCCAGCAGCCAAGGGACTAGCGGGTTGTACAATGAGCAGTACTTC; CDR3 protein: CASSQGTSGLYNEQYF
clone size: few; V gene: TRBV12-3/TRBV12-4; D gene: -; J gene: TRBJ2-7; CDR3 DNA: TGTGCCAGCGGACGGACCTACGAGCAGTACTTC; CDR3 protein: CASGRTYEQYF
clone size: -; V gene: TRBV18; D gene: -; J gene: TRBJ2-6; CDR3 DNA: TGTGCCAGCTCACCACCCGCAGTGGGCTGGGGGGCCAACGTCCTGACTTTC; CDR3 protein: CASSPPAVGWGANVLTF
clone size: few; V gene: TRBV7-9; D gene: -; J gene: TRBJ2-4; CDR3 DNA: TGTGCCAGCAGCTTAGCGGGGGGCGTGGGGGCCAGAAACATTCAGTACTTC; CDR3 protein: CASSLAGGVGARNIQYF
clone size: -; V gene: TRBV29-1; D gene: -; J gene: TRBJ2-1; CDR3 DNA: TGCAGCGTTGAACGGGGTACCGTTAATGAGCAGTTCTTC; CDR3 protein: CSVERGTVNEQFF
clone size: few; V gene: TRBV27; D gene: TRBD1; J gene: TRBJ2-7; CDR3 DNA: TGTGCCAGCAGTTTATTGGACAGGGGGGTCTACGAGCAGTACTTC; CDR3 protein: CASSLLDRGVYEQYF
clone size: -; V gene: TRBV20-1; D gene: TRBD1; J gene: TRBJ1-2; CDR3 DNA: TGCAGTGCCCGACAGGGGGCCGGGGATGGCTACACCTTC; CDR3 protein: CSARQGAGDGYTF
clone size: many; V gene: TRBV9; D gene: -; J gene: TRBJ2-5; CDR3 DNA: TGTGCCAGCAGCGTAGCAGGGATGGAGACCCAGTACTTC; CDR3 protein: CASSVAGMETQYF
clone size: few; V gene: TRBV20-1; D gene: TRBD2; J gene: TRBJ2-3; CDR3 DNA: TGCAGTGCTAGAGATGTGCTGACTAGCGGGTACACAGATACGCAGTATTTT; CDR3 protein: CSARDVLTSGYTDTQYF
clone size: -; V gene: TRBV24-1; D gene: TRBD1; J gene: TRBJ1-2; CDR3 DNA: TGTGCCACCAGTGATCCGGGACAGGGCATCTATGGCTACACCTTC; CDR3 protein: CATSDPGQGIYGYTF
clone size: -; V gene: TRBV7-8; D gene: TRBD1; J gene: TRBJ2-3; CDR3 DNA: TGTGCCACAAGACAGGGGGCGGTCGATACGCAGTATTTT; CDR3 protein: CATRQGAVDTQYF
clone size: few; V gene: TRBV6-2/TRBV6-3; D gene: TRBD2; J gene: TRBJ2-3; CDR3 DNA: TGTGCCAGCAGTTACCGAGTTGGGGCGGGAGGGCCGAAAGATACGCAGTATTTT; CDR3 protein: CASSYRVGAGGPKDTQYF
clone size: -; V gene: TRBV20-1; D gene: -; J gene: TRBJ1-2; CDR3 DNA: TGCAGTGCTAAGTTTACGGGGGCCCATGGCTACACCTTC; CDR3 protein: CSAKFTGAHGYTF
clone size: few; V gene: TRBV14; D gene: -; J gene: TRBJ2-7; CDR3 DNA: TGTGCCAGCAGACCCCTCACGGGAGTAGGCGAGCAGTACTTC; CDR3 protein: CASRPLTGVGEQYF
clone size: few; V gene: TRBV25-1; D gene: -; J gene: TRBJ2-7; CDR3 DNA: TGTGCCAGCAGTGCACCTACAGGGACCTACGAGCAGTACTTC; CDR3 protein: CASSAPTGTYEQYF
clone size: -; V gene: TRBV2; D gene: -; J gene: TRBJ1-1; CDR3 DNA: TGTGCCAGCAGTGAAATCAGGGACACTGAAGCTTTCTTT; CDR3 protein: CASSEIRDTEAFF
clone size: many; V gene: TRBV5-1; D gene: -; J gene: TRBJ2-7; CDR3 DNA: TGCGCCAGCAGCTTGGCCGGGGACCCGTACAATGAGCAGTACTTC; CDR3 protein: CASSLAGDPYNEQYF
clone size: few; V gene: TRBV7-9; D gene: -; J gene: TRBJ2-7; CDR3 DNA: TGTGCCAGCAGCCCTACGCCCCCCGACGGGAGCTACGAGCAGTACTTC; CDR3 protein: CASSPTPPDGSYEQYF
clone size: few; V gene: TRBV6-6; D gene: -; J gene: TRBJ2-7; CDR3 DNA: -; CDR3 protein: CASSSSDRGVGEQYF
clone size: -; V gene: TRBV20-1; D gene: TRBD2; J gene: TRBJ2-1; CDR3 DNA: TGCAGTGCCCCACACCCGGGGGGGCGCAATGAGCAGTTCTTC; CDR3 protein: CSAPHPGGRNEQFF
clone size: few; V gene: TRBV28; D gene: -; J gene: TRBJ2-7; CDR3 DNA: TGTGCCAGCAGTCCAGGAGGTCGCTACGAGCAGTACTTC; CDR3 protein: CASSPGGRYEQYF
clone size: -; V gene: TRBV11-2; D gene: -; J gene: TRBJ1-1; CDR3 DNA: TGTGCCAGCAGCTTAGATCGGGACGGTAACACTGAAGCTTTCTTT; CDR3 protein: CASSLDRDGNTEAFF
clone size: -; V gene: TRBV27; D gene: -; J gene: TRBJ2-7; CDR3 DNA: TGTGCCAGCAGTTCCTCCTCCGGGACGGCGGTCCACGAGCAGTACTTC; CDR3 protein: CASSSSSGTAVHEQYF
clone size: -; V gene: TRBV3-1; D gene: TRBD2; J gene: TRBJ2-1; CDR3 DNA: TGTGCCAGCAGCCCCCACGGGACTAGCGGGAGTCAGTCCTACAATGAGCAGTTCTTC; CDR3 protein: CASSPHGTSGSQSYNEQFF
clone size: -; V gene: TRBV5-1; D gene: TRBD1; J gene: TRBJ2-7; CDR3 DNA: TGCGCCAGCAGCTCAAGAACAGGGGGTGACGAGCAGTACTTC; CDR3 protein: CASSSRTGGDEQYF